This T cell receptor (beta chain) stems from a study of early T cells in non-severe SARS-CoV-2 infection. The overall study: Bulk RNA isolated from unsorted whole blood underwent sequencing; chains were not paired. Findings and limits, study-wide: The matching step, a VDJdb search, favored anti-spike CD8 responses and missed private and CD4 specificities.

This clonotype was seen many times. The antigen remains unidentified. CDR1 MNHEY and CDR2 SMNVEV come from the germline V gene (reference sequence). The CDR3 contains 15 residues. The V gene end was trimmed by 8 bases and the J gene end by 2 bases; junction bases not matched to a gene: 10. Individual cDNA molecules each received unique molecular identifiers attached to them. In TCRdb, the 5' RACE reads were re-called with MiXCR into one record per CDR3 protein. The sample contains some 57,000 distinct CDR3 sequences, around 6% of which appear only once. The chain has TRBV27 and TRBJ2-7; 9 bases align to TRBD1. The clonotype originates from an adult who was a healthcare worker with PCR-confirmed SARS-CoV-2 infection or an uninfected control (not recorded which). Sequencing was done on a sample of whole blood. The DNA of the CDR3 is TGTGCCAGCGGAGTCCGAACAGGGGGCGCCTACGAGCAGTACTTC. It encodes CASGVRTGGAYEQYF.